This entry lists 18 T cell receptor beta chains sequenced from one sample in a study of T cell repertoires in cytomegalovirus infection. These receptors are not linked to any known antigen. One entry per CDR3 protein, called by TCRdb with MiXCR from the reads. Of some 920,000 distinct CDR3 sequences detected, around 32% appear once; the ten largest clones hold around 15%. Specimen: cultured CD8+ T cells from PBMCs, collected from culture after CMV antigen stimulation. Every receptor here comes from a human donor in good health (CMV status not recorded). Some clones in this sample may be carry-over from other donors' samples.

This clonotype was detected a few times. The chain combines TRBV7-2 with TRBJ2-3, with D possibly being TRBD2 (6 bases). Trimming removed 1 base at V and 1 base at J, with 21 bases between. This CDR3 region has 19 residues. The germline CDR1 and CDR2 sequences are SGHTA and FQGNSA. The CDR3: CASSLVPFAGGRGTDTQYF. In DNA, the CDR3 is TGTGCCAGCAGCTTAGTCCCCTTCGCCGGGGGTCGGGGCACAGATACGCAGTATTTT.

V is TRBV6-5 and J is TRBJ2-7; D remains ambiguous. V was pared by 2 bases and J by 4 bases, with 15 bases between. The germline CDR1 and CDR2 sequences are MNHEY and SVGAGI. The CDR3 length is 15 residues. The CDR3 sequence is CASSYGQVVSYEQYV. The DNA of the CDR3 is TGTGCCAGCAGTTACGGGCAGGTGGTCTCTTACGAGCAGTACGTC.

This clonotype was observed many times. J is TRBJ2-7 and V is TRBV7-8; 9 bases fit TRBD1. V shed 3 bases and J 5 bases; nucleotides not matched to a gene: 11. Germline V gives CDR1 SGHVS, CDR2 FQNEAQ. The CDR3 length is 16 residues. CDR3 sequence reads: CASSFLHMDRGHEQYF. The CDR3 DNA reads TGTGCCAGCAGCTTTCTTCATATGGACAGGGGCCACGAGCAGTACTTC.

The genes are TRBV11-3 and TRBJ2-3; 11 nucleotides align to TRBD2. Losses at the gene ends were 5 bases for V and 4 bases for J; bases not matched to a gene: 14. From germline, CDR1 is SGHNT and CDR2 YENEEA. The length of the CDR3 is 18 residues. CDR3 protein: CASSPGLAGSNLADTQYF. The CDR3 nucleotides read TGTGCCAGCAGCCCTGGACTAGCGGGTTCTAACTTGGCAGATACGCAGTATTTT.

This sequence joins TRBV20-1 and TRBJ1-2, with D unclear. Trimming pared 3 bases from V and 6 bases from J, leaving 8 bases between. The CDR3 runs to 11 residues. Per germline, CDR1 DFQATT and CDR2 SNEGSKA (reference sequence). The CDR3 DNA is TGCAGTGCTAGGTCAGGCAATGGCTACACCTTC. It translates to CSARSGNGYTF.

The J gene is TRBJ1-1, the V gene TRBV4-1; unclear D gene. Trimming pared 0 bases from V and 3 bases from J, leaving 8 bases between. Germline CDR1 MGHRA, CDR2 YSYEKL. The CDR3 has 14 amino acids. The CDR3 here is CASSQDRTDTEAFF. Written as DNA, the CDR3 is TGCGCCAGCAGCCAAGATAGGACGGACACTGAAGCTTTCTTT.

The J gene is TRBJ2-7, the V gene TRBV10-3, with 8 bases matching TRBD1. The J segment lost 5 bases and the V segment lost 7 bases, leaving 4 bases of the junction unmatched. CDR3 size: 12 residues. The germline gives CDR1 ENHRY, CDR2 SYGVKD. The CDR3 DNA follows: TGTGCCATCAACGCAGGGGGCCACGAGCAGTACTTC. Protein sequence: CAINAGGHEQYF.

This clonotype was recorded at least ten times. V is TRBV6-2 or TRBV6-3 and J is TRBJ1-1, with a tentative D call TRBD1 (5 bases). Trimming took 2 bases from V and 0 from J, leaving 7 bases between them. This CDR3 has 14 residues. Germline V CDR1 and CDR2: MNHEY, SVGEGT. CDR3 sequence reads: CASSYTGLNTEAFF. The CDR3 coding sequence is TGTGCCAGCAGTTACACAGGACTGAACACTGAAGCTTTCTTT.

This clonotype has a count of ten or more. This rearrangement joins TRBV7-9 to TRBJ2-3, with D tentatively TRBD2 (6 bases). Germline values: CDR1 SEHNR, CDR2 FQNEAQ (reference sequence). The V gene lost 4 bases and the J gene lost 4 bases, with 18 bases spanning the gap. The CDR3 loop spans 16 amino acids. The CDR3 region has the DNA TGTGCCAGCAGCTCCACAGCGGGCGGACGAGCAGATACGCAGTATTTT. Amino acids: CASSSTAGGRADTQYF.

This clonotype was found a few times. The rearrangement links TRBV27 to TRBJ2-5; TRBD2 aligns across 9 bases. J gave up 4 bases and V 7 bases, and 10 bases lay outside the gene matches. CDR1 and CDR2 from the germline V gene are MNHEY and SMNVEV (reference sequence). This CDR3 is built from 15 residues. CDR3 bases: TGTGCCAGCACCTCGGGTAGCGGGGGTGCAGAGACCCAGTACTTC. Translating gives CASTSGSGGAETQYF.

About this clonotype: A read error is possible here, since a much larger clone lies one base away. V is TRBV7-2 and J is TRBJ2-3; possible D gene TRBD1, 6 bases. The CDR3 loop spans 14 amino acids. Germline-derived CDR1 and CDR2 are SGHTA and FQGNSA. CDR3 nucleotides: TGTGTCAGCAGCAACAGGGCCTCCACAGATACGCAGTATTTT. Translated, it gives CVSSNRASTDTQYF.

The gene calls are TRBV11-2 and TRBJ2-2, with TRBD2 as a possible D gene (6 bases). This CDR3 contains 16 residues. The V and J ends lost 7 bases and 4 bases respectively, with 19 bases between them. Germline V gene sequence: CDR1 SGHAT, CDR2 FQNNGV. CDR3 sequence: CASKPLRGVCTGELFF. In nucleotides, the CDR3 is TGTGCCAGCAAACCCCTTCGCGGGGTGTGCACCGGGGAGCTGTTTTTT.

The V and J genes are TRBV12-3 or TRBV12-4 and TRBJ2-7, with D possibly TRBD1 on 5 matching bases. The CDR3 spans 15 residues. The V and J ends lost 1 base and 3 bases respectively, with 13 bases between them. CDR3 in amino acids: CASSLGKDINYEQYV. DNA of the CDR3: TGTGCCAGCAGTTTAGGCAAGGACATTAACTACGAGCAGTACGTC.

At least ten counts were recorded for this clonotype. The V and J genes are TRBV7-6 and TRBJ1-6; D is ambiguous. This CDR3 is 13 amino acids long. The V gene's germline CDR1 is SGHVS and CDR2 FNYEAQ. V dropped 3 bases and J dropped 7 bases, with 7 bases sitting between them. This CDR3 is CASSLAENSPLHF. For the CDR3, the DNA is TGTGCCAGCAGCTTGGCAGAGAATTCACCCCTCCACTTT.

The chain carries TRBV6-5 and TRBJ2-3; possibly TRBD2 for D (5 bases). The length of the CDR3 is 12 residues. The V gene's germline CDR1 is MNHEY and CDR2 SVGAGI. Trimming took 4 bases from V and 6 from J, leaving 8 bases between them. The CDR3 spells CASSWLADTQYF. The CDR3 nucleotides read TGTGCCAGCAGTTGGCTAGCCGATACGCAGTATTTT.

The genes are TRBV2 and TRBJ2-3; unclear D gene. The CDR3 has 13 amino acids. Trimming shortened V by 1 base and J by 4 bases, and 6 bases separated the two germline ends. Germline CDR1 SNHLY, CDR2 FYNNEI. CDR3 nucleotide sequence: TGTGCCAGCAGTGAAGTCTATTCAGATACGCAGTATTTT. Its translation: CASSEVYSDTQYF.

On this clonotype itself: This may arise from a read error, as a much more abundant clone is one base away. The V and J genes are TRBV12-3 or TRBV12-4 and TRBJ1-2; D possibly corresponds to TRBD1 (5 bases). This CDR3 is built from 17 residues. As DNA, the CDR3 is TGTGCCTGCAGTTTCGGCCCCGGGGGGTCGGTTAGCTATGGCTACACCTTC. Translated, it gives CACSFGPGGSVSYGYTF.

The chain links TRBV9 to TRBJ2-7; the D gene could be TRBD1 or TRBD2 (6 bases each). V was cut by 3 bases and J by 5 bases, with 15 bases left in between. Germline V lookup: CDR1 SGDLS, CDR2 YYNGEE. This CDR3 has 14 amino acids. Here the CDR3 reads CASSAAGGRHEQYF. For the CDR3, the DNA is TGTGCCAGCAGCGCCGCCGGGGGCCGCCACGAGCAGTACTTC. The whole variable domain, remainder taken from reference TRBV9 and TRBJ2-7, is DSGVTQTPKHLITATGQRVTLRCSPRSGDLSVYWYQQSLDQGLQFLIQYYNGEERAKGNILERFSAQQFPDLHSELNLSSLELGDSALYFCASSAAGGRHEQYFGPGTRLTVT.